The 16 T cell receptor beta chains reported below all come from one sample, sequenced in a study of blood T cell repertoires in COVID-19. Sequencing used immunoSEQ multiplex PCR; TCRdb keeps in-frame clones, though not all of them. The repertoire includes more than 200,000 clones, about nine tenths of them detected once, and about 2.2% sits in the top ten. Material for sequencing was peripheral blood. The receptors come from a woman between 45 and 65 years old with acute or convalescent COVID-19.

CDR3 in DNA: TGTGCCAGCAGCCCCCGGACTAGCGGGAACAATGAGCAGTTCTTC. This sequence encodes CASSPRTSGNNEQFF. The chain couples TRBV7-2 to TRBJ2-1, with TRBD2 matching 12 bases. Looked up from germline, CDR1 is SGHTA and CDR2 is FQGNSA. The CDR3 sequence is 15 residues long. With V trimmed by 5 bases and J by 5 bases, 4 bases remained unmatched.

The genes are TRBV19 and TRBJ2-1; D remains unclear. The germline V gene has CDR1 LNHDA and CDR2 SQIVND (reference sequence). The V end was cut by 0 bases, the J end by 7 bases, with 10 bases between. The length of the CDR3 is 14 residues. The CDR3 here is CASSIDLVGNEQFF. In DNA form, the CDR3 reads TGTGCCAGTAGTATAGATCTAGTCGGTAATGAGCAGTTCTTC. Full variable domain (missing parts from reference TRBV19 and TRBJ2-1): DGGITQSPKYLFRKEGQNVTLSCEQNLNHDAMYWYRQDPGQGLRLIYYSQIVNDFQKGDIAEGYSVSREKKESFPLTVTSAQKNPTAFYLCASSIDLVGNEQFFGPGTRLTVL.

The genes are TRBV6-5 and TRBJ2-7; no definite D call. Germline CDR1 and CDR2: MNHEY and SVGAGI. There are 12 residues in the CDR3. Trimming pared 6 bases from V and 0 bases from J, leaving 6 bases between. CDR3 DNA sequence: TGTGCCAGCAGCGGTTCCTCCTACGAGCAGTACTTC. Its translation: CASSGSSYEQYF.

The chain recombines TRBV25-1 with TRBJ2-3; 10 bases fit TRBD1. The ends lost 8 bases at V and 4 bases at J; junction bases unmatched: 3. This CDR3 is built from 13 residues. Germline V lookup: CDR1 MGHDK, CDR2 SYGVNS. The CDR3, as DNA: TGTGCCAGCTCCGGGACAGGGGCAGATACGCAGTATTTT. Its translation is CASSGTGADTQYF.

The chain has TRBV15 and TRBJ1-5, with D possibly matching TRBD1 (6 bases). Between the trimmed V and J ends, which lost 5 bases and 5 bases, there was a span of 22 bases. The V gene's germline CDR1 is LNHNV and CDR2 YYDKDF (reference sequence). This CDR3 contains 17 residues. The CDR3 protein is CATSPVPQAGAHQPQHF. As DNA, the CDR3 is TGTGCCACCAGCCCCGTTCCTCAAGCAGGGGCACATCAGCCCCAGCATTTT.

The J gene is TRBJ2-5, the V gene TRBV11-2; D is perhaps TRBD1 (6 bases). The germline CDR1 and CDR2 sequences are SGHAT and FQNNGV. The V end was cut by 1 base, the J end by 0 bases, with 12 bases between. This CDR3 region has 16 residues. The CDR3 spells CASSLGGQPYQETQYF. The CDR3 nucleotides are TGTGCCAGCAGCTTAGGGGGACAACCGTACCAAGAGACCCAGTACTTC.

This clone was seen once. This chain uses TRBV4-1 with TRBJ2-3, with D possibly matching TRBD1 (6 bases). This CDR3 contains 16 residues. Germline V lookup: CDR1 MGHRA, CDR2 YSYEKL. Trimming left V 2 bases short and J 1 base short, with 13 bases between. The CDR3 reads CASSQQGGPGTDTQYF. As DNA, the CDR3 is TGCGCCAGCAGCCAACAAGGGGGTCCCGGCACAGATACGCAGTATTTT.

The chain uses TRBV18 and TRBJ1-6; D may be TRBD1 (5 bases). CDR1 and CDR2 (germline): KGHSH, LQKENI. Trimming left V 5 bases short and J 8 bases short, with 16 bases between. This CDR3 comprises 15 residues. The CDR3 bases are TGTGCCAGCTCAGCCTCTGACAGTTCCTATTCACCCCTCCACTTT. It encodes CASSASDSSYSPLHF.

The rearrangement uses TRBV7-8 and TRBJ1-4, with D possibly TRBD1 on 5 matching bases. V was cut by 2 bases and J by 4 bases, with 23 bases left in between. Germline-derived CDR1 and CDR2 are SGHVS and FQNEAQ. The CDR3 totals 19 residues. The CDR3 bases are TGTGCCAGCAGCTTATGGTCCGGGGAGGTTGGGACCCTTAATGAAAAACTGTTTTTT. Translated: CASSLWSGEVGTLNEKLFF.

This chain joins TRBV6-5 and TRBJ2-6; 7 bases agree with TRBD1. V shed 6 bases, J shed 0 bases, and the junction held 2 bases outside the gene matches. Germline V gene sequence: CDR1 MNHEY, CDR2 SVGAGI. This CDR3 spans 15 amino acids. As DNA, the CDR3 is TGTGCCAGCAGATACAGGGGCTCTGGGGCCAACGTCCTGACTTTC. It is translated as CASRYRGSGANVLTF.

The chain combines TRBV27 with TRBJ2-7, with 8 bases aligning to TRBD1. From germline, CDR1 is MNHEY and CDR2 SMNVEV (reference sequence). This CDR3 has 17 amino acids. Losses at the gene ends were 5 bases for V and 0 bases for J; bases not matched to a gene: 12. The CDR3: CASSKGTGLVGSYEQYF. CDR3 nucleotide sequence: TGTGCCAGCAGTAAAGGGACAGGTCTGGTGGGCTCCTACGAGCAGTACTTC.

The chain joins TRBV29-1 to TRBJ1-2; TRBD1 might be the D (6 bases). V was shortened by 7 bases and J by 2 bases, with 17 bases between the two germline ends. The CDR3 is 14 residues long. Germline V gene lookup returns CDR1 SQVTM and CDR2 ANQGSEA. This chain's CDR3 is CSAAGGRGNYGYTF. The CDR3 DNA reads as TGCAGCGCGGCTGGGGGGAGGGGGAACTATGGCTACACCTTC. Based on the CDR3 plus reference TRBV29-1 and TRBJ1-2, the full variable domain is SAVISQKPSRDICQRGTSLTIQCQVDSQVTMMFWYRQQPGQSLTLIATANQGSEATYESGFVIDKFPISRPNLTFSTLTVSNMSPEDSSIYLCSAAGGRGNYGYTFGSGTRLTVV.

The V gene is TRBV14, the J gene TRBJ2-3; TRBD1 aligns across 8 bases. The CDR3 is made up of 15 amino acids. CDR1 and CDR2 from the germline V gene are SGHDN and FVKESK. Losses at the gene ends were 1 base for V and 2 bases for J; bases not matched to a gene: 2. CDR3 in amino acids: CASSQGQGITDTQYF. CDR3 nucleotides: TGTGCCAGCAGCCAAGGACAGGGGATCACAGATACGCAGTATTTT.

The chain links TRBV18 to TRBJ1-1; a possible D gene is TRBD1 (6 bases). This CDR3 has 14 amino acids. Germline V gene data show CDR1 as KGHSH and CDR2 as LQKENI. V shed 3 bases and J shed 2 bases, with 10 bases lying between them. CDR3 residues: CASSPRQENTEAFF. CDR3 nucleotides: TGTGCCAGCTCACCGCGACAGGAAAACACTGAAGCTTTCTTT.

About this clone: Other DNA sequences within the sample encode an identical CDR3. The chain recombines TRBV4-3 with TRBJ2-7; D gene unclear. From germline, CDR1 is LGHNA and CDR2 YSLEER. V lost 0 bases, J lost 4 bases, and 7 bases lay in between. This CDR3 spans 13 amino acids. As DNA, the CDR3 is TGCGCCAGCAGCCAAGATCTGAGTTACGAGCAGTACTTC. Its translation: CASSQDLSYEQYF.

The chain has TRBV5-6 and TRBJ1-5, with 7 bases aligning to TRBD1. Per the germline V gene, CDR1 is SGHDT and CDR2 is YYEEEE. The CDR3 runs to 16 residues. The trim removed 1 base at V and 0 bases at J, leaving 4 bases unmatched. The CDR3 DNA is TGTGCCAGCAGCTTGACAGGGGCCTATAGCAATCAGCCCCAGCATTTT. It specifies CASSLTGAYSNQPQHF.